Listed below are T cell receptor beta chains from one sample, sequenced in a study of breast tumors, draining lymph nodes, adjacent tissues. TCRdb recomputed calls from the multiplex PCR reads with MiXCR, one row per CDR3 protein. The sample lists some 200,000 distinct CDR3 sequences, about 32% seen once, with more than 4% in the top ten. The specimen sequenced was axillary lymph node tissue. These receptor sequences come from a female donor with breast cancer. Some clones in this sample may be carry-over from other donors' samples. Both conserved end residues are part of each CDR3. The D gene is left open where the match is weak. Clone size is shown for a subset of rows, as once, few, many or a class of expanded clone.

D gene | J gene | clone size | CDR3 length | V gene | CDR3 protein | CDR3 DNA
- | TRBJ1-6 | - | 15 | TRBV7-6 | CASSPAPDNNSPLHF | TGTGCCAGCAGCCCAGCGCCGGACAATAATTCACCCCTCCACTTT
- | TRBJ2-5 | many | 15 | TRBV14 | CASSQGQGWGETQYF | TGTGCCAGCAGCCAAGGTCAGGGATGGGGAGAGACCCAGTACTTC
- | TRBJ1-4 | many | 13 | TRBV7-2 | CASSSYRDEKLFF | TGTGCCAGCAGCTCCTATAGGGATGAAAAACTGTTTTTT
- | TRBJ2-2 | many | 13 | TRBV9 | CASSAGNTGELFF | TGTGCCAGCAGCGCCGGTAACACCGGGGAGCTGTTTTTT
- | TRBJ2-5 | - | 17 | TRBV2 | CASSEARLSNKGETQYF | TGTGCCAGCAGTGAAGCGCGGCTCTCTAACAAGGGCGAGACCCAGTACTTC
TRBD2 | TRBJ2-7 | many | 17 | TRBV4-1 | CASSQVLIAGAHYEQYF | TGCGCCAGCAGCCAAGTCTTGATAGCGGGGGCCCATTACGAGCAGTACTTC
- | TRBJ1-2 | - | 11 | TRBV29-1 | CSVPSGNGYSF | TGCAGCGTTCCCTCTGGGAATGGCTACTCCTTC
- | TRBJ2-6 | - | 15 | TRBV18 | CASSKKGSGANVLTF | TGTGCCAGCTCGAAAAAAGGGTCCGGGGCCAACGTCCTGACTTTC
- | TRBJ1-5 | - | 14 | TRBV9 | CASSVGVGIQPQLF | -
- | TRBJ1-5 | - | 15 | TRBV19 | CASSPGWSFGETQHF | TGTGCCAGTAGTCCGGGATGGTCTTTTGGAGAGACCCAGCATTTT
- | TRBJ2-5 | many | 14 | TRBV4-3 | CASSQDGLQETQYF | TGCGCCAGCAGCCAAGATGGGCTGCAAGAGACCCAGTACTTC
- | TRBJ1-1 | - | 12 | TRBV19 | CAIRTANTEAFF | TGTGCCATTCGGACAGCGAACACTGAAGCTTTCTTT
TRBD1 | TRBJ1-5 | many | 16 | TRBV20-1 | CSARRGDRGSNQPQHF | TGCAGTGCTAGAAGGGGGGACAGGGGTAGCAATCAGCCCCAGCATTTT
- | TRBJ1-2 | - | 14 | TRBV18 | CASSPETDFYGYTF | TGTGCCAGCTCCCCAGAGACAGACTTCTATGGCTACACCTTC
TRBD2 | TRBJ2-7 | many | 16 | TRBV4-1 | CASSQVGGTGSYEQYF | TGCGCCAGCAGTCAAGTGGGGGGGACGGGCTCCTACGAGCAGTACTTC
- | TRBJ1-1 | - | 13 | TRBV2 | CASSPELNTEAFF | TGTGCCAGCAGCCCGGAGTTGAACACTGAAGCTTTCTTT
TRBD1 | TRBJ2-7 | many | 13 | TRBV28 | CASVRDRGGEQYF | TGTGCCAGTGTCCGGGACAGGGGTGGCGAGCAGTACTTC
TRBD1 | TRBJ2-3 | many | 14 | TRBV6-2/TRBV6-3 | CASSHRDSGDTQYF | TGTGCCAGCAGCCACCGGGACAGTGGGGATACGCAGTATTTT
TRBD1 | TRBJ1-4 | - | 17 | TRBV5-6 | CASSQRTAGGLNEKLFF | TGTGCCAGCAGTCAAAGGACAGCAGGGGGCCTTAATGAAAAACTGTTTTTT
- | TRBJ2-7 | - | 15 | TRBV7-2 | CASSLGSNRGGEQYF | TGTGCCAGCAGCTTAGGGTCGAACAGAGGCGGGGAGCAGTACTTC
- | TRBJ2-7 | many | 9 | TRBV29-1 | CSVSYEQYF | TGCAGCGTTTCCTACGAGCAGTACTTC
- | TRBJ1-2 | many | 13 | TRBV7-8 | CASSRQDNYGYTF | TGTGCCAGCAGCCGACAGGACAACTATGGCTACACCTTC
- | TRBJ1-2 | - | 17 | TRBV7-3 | CASSLTSSGASNYGYTF | TGTGCCAGCAGCTTAACGTCGAGCGGGGCCTCCAACTATGGCTACACCTTC
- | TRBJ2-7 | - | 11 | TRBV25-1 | CARLGRYEQYF | TGTGCTAGACTGGGCCGGTACGAGCAGTACTTC
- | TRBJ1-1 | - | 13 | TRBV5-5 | CASSSNLNSEAFF | TGTGCCAGCAGCTCGAATCTGAACAGCGAAGCTTTCTTT
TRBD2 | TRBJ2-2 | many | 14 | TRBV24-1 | CATSLSGPSGELFF | TGTGCCACCAGTCTTAGCGGGCCCTCCGGGGAGCTGTTTTTT
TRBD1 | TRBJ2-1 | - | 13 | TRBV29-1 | CSVGDRGNNEQFF | TGCAGCGTTGGAGACAGGGGGAACAATGAGCAGTTCTTC
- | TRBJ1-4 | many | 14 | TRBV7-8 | CASTPGAGNEKLFF | TGTGCCAGCACCCCAGGGGCGGGTAATGAAAAACTGTTTTTT
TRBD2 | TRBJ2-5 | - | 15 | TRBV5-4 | CASSPTSAFQETQYF | TGTGCCAGCAGCCCGACTAGCGCGTTTCAAGAGACCCAGTACTTC
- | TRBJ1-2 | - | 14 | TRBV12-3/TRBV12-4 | CASRSGGSHYGYTF | TGTGCCAGCAGATCGGGGGGAAGTCACTATGGCTACACCTTC
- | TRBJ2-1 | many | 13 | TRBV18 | CASSHSDDNEQFF | TGTGCCAGCTCCCATTCAGATGACAATGAGCAGTTCTTC
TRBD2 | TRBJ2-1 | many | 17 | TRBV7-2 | CASSPRSSGRSYNEQFF | TGTGCCAGCAGCCCCCGGTCTAGCGGGCGCTCCTACAATGAGCAGTTCTTC
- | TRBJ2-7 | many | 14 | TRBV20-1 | CSAESHRVTYEQYF | TGCAGTGCTGAAAGCCACAGGGTAACCTACGAGCAGTACTTC
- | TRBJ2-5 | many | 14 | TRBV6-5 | CASRTPGTGETQYF | TGTGCCAGCAGGACCCCCGGGACGGGTGAGACCCAGTACTTC
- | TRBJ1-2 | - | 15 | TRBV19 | CASSISLAGSYGYTF | TGTGCCAGTAGTATAAGTTTAGCGGGGTCCTATGGCTACACCTTC
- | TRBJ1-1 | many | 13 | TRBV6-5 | CASSSLKNTEAFF | TGTGCCAGCAGTTCCCTCAAGAACACTGAAGCTTTCTTT
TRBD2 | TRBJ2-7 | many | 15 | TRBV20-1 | CSARDVTSGSYEQYF | TGCAGTGCTAGAGATGTCACTAGCGGCTCCTACGAGCAGTACTTC